A single sample gave rise to the 10 T cell receptor beta chains below, sequenced in a study of T cell responses to AZD1222 COVID-19 vaccine. TCRdb's copy holds only in-frame clones and misses some; the assay was immunoSEQ multiplex PCR. Of around 130,000 clones detected, 93% appear once; the ten largest clones hold 0.75% to 0.95%. The sample consisted of peripheral blood, taken on day 0 of AZD1222 vaccination. All receptors come from an adult in good health.

The chain employs TRBV10-3 and TRBJ1-5; D is unclear. This CDR3 has 13 amino acids. The ends were cut back, 0 bases at V and 9 bases at J, with 9 bases in the middle. Germline assignment: CDR1 ENHRY and CDR2 SYGVKD. The CDR3 DNA reads TGTGCCATCAGTGAGTCCCCGCTCTTGCCCCAGCATTTT. Amino acids: CAISESPLLPQHF.

The count of this clone is one. This chain uses TRBV5-6 with TRBJ1-2, with 7 bases lining up with TRBD1. Germline CDR1 is SGHDT and CDR2 is YYEEEE. The trim removed 4 bases at V and 2 bases at J, leaving 11 bases unmatched. CDR3 length: 16 residues. As DNA, the CDR3 is TGTGCCAGCAGCCAGCGACAGGGACCGTCCAACTATGGCTACACCTTC. Translated: CASSQRQGPSNYGYTF.

This clone was seen once. The chain has TRBV7-8 and TRBJ1-6, with D unresolved. Looked up from germline, CDR1 is SGHVS and CDR2 is FQNEAQ. Deletions cut 0 bases from V and 0 bases from J, with 6 bases between. The CDR3 length is 16 residues. The CDR3 sequence is CASSLARSSYNSPLHF. The CDR3 region has the DNA TGTGCCAGCAGCTTAGCTCGCAGCTCCTATAATTCACCCCTCCACTTT.

V gene TRBV11-2 combines with J gene TRBJ2-5; 9 bases map to TRBD1. The V gene end was trimmed by 4 bases and the J gene end by 5 bases; junction bases not matched to a gene: 8. The CDR3 spans 15 residues. Germline lookup yields CDR1 SGHAT and CDR2 FQNNGV. The CDR3 here is CASSSPGTGRETQYF. CDR3 nucleotide sequence: TGTGCCAGCAGCTCACCCGGGACAGGGAGGGAGACCCAGTACTTC.

The genes are TRBV18 and TRBJ1-4; TRBD1 agrees at 7 bases. J lost 0 bases, V lost 6 bases, and 7 bases had no gene match. The germline V gene has CDR1 KGHSH and CDR2 LQKENI. The CDR3 is 16 amino acids. The CDR3 is CASSLQGVATNEKLFF. As DNA, the CDR3 is TGTGCCAGCTCCCTGCAGGGGGTTGCAACTAATGAAAAACTGTTTTTT.

The V call is TRBV10-3, the J call TRBJ2-3; a possible D gene is TRBD1 (6 bases). From germline, CDR1 is ENHRY and CDR2 SYGVKD. The CDR3 has 15 residues. V was shortened by 6 bases and J by 0 bases, with 13 bases between the two germline ends. The CDR3 sequence is CAISRDTSSTDTQYF. For the CDR3, the DNA is TGTGCCATCAGCCGGGACACCTCTAGCACAGATACGCAGTATTTT.

The V and J genes are TRBV6-5 and TRBJ2-7; 7 bases align to TRBD2. Germline V gene sequence: CDR1 MNHEY, CDR2 SVGAGI. There are 13 residues in the CDR3. With V trimmed by 5 bases and J by 2 bases, 3 bases remained unmatched. The CDR3 nucleotides are TGTGCCAGCAGTCCCCGGGAGGCCTACGAGCAGTACTTC. Translating it yields CASSPREAYEQYF.

V and J are TRBV6-1 and TRBJ1-1; D gene ambiguous. V lost 1 base and J lost 3, with 9 bases in between. CDR3 length: 14 amino acids. Germline CDR1 and CDR2: MNHNS and SASEGT. The CDR3 protein is CASSEGRLDTEAFF. CDR3 coding DNA: TGTGCCAGCAGTGAAGGGCGTCTAGACACTGAAGCTTTCTTT.

The chain links TRBV5-1 to TRBJ1-1; tentative D call: TRBD1 (6 bases). The germline V gene has CDR1 SGHRS and CDR2 YFSETQ. Deletions cut 3 bases from V and 1 base from J, with 13 bases between. The CDR3 totals 15 residues. CDR3 sequence: CASSYVRGTNTEAFF. The CDR3 coding sequence is TGCGCCAGCAGCTACGTCAGGGGAACGAACACTGAAGCTTTCTTT.

This sequence joins TRBV2 and TRBJ2-7; 9 positions match TRBD1. The V gene's germline CDR1 is SNHLY and CDR2 FYNNEI. CDR3 length equals 15 residues. Germline trimming cut 3 bases from V and 0 bases from J; bases unmatched to any gene: 3. CDR3 loop: CASSDGTGYSYEQYF. The CDR3 nucleotides read TGTGCCAGCAGTGACGGGACAGGGTACTCCTACGAGCAGTACTTC.